The next 16 T cell receptor beta chains were all read from a single sample in a study of T-cell memory formation after mild COVID-19. From the 5' RACE reads, TCRdb called clonotypes with MiXCR, one entry per CDR3 protein. The sample holds under 110,000 distinct CDR3 sequences, 17% seen once. The material sequenced was PBMCs or a T cell subset sorted from them (not recorded which). All receptors come from an adult woman who had mild COVID-19 (a few samples of this study predate the infection). Cell type and time point are not known.

The chain links TRBV7-9 to TRBJ1-1; D may be TRBD1 (5 bases). CDR3 length: 16 residues. The V and J ends lost 4 bases and 5 bases respectively, with 20 bases between them. In germline, CDR1 is SEHNR, CDR2 FQNEAQ (reference sequence). The CDR3 bases are TGTGCCAGCAGCTCCCTGGGGAGGGACCCCAGGACTGAAGCTTTCTTT. Its protein is CASSSLGRDPRTEAFF.

V and J are TRBV7-9 and TRBJ2-5; 10 bases are a match to TRBD2. After removal of 3 bases from V and 2 bases from J, the junction contained 0 bases not matched to a gene. Germline assignment: CDR1 SEHNR and CDR2 FQNEAQ (reference sequence). There are 14 residues in the CDR3. CDR3 protein: CASSLTSGQETQYF. The CDR3 DNA is TGTGCCAGCAGCTTGACTAGCGGGCAAGAGACCCAGTACTTC.

In its sample, this clonotype was seen a few times. The V call is TRBV4-1, the J call TRBJ2-7; no definite D call. V was shortened by 3 bases and J by 2 bases, with 8 bases between the two germline ends. The germline CDR1 and CDR2 sequences are MGHRA and YSYEKL. The CDR3 sequence is 13 residues long. CDR3 in amino acids: CASSQWMTYEQYF. The CDR3 DNA is TGCGCCAGCAGCCAGTGGATGACCTACGAGCAGTACTTC.

The table lists this clonotype with many counts. V and J are TRBV7-3 and TRBJ1-1, with D unclear. The V and J ends lost 3 bases and 0 bases respectively, with 8 bases between them. The CDR3 contains 14 residues. Per the germline V gene, CDR1 is SGHTA and CDR2 is FQGTGA. For the CDR3, the DNA is TGTGCCAGCAGCTTGGGCCCGATGAACACTGAAGCTTTCTTT. Its translation is CASSLGPMNTEAFF.

This clonotype was recorded many times. This chain connects TRBV9 to TRBJ2-3; TRBD2 aligns across 9 bases. Trimming at V came to 5 bases and at J to 5 bases, leaving 3 bases not matched to a gene. The CDR3 has 13 residues. Germline CDR1 reads SGDLS; CDR2 reads YYNGEE. The CDR3 DNA follows: TGTGCCAGCAGGGGACTAGCAGGAGATACGCAGTATTTT. This gives the protein CASRGLAGDTQYF.

V gene TRBV7-3 combines with J gene TRBJ1-1, with D perhaps TRBD1 (6 bases). Germline CDR1 reads SGHTA; CDR2 reads FQGTGA. CDR3 size: 15 residues. Between the trimmed V and J ends, which lost 2 bases and 3 bases, there was a span of 13 bases. The CDR3: CASSLGDKFHTEAFF. In nucleotides, the CDR3 is TGTGCCAGCAGCTTAGGGGACAAGTTCCACACTGAAGCTTTCTTT.

This chain links TRBV27 with TRBJ2-3; 8 nucleotides line up with TRBD2. Trimming took 6 bases from V and 2 from J; bases not matched to a gene: 13. Germline values: CDR1 MNHEY, CDR2 SMNVEV (reference sequence). This CDR3 is 17 amino acids long. DNA of the CDR3: TGTGCCAGCAGACCCTTGTTGGCGGGAGGACCCACAGATACGCAGTATTTT. Encoded protein: CASRPLLAGGPTDTQYF.

This clonotype was picked up a small number of times. V and J are TRBV7-6 and TRBJ2-2, with D perhaps TRBD1 or TRBD2 (5 bases each). Looked up from germline, CDR1 is SGHVS and CDR2 is FNYEAQ. With 3 bases removed from V and 1 base from J, the gap between germline ends came to 12 bases. CDR3 size: 16 residues. The CDR3 protein is CASSLWDLENTGELFF. Here the CDR3 DNA reads TGTGCCAGCAGCTTGTGGGACCTAGAGAACACCGGGGAGCTGTTTTTT.

This clonotype was detected a few times. CDR3 DNA: TGTGCCAGCAGCCTCACCCCGACTAGCGGGAGCCCAGATACGCAGTATTTT. This encodes CASSLTPTSGSPDTQYF. The chain carries TRBV6-5 and TRBJ2-3, with 12 bases lining up with TRBD2. Trimming took 6 bases from V and 4 from J; bases not matched to a gene: 11. This CDR3 is built from 17 residues. Germline CDR1 reads MNHEY; CDR2 reads SVGAGI.

At least ten counts were recorded for this clonotype. The V gene is TRBV9, the J gene TRBJ2-3; 7 positions match TRBD2. Germline assignment: CDR1 SGDLS and CDR2 YYNGEE. The V gene end was trimmed by 3 bases and the J gene end by 2 bases; junction bases not matched to a gene: 6. The CDR3 extends over 15 amino acids. CDR3 nucleotide sequence: TGTGCCAGCAGCGCCTCGGGGGGACCCACAGATACGCAGTATTTT. Its protein is CASSASGGPTDTQYF.

CDR3 sequence: CASSQIGTPVQFF. The CDR3 region has the DNA TGTGCCAGCAGCCAGATCGGGACTCCCGTGCAGTTCTTC. The chain has TRBV3-1 and TRBJ2-1; D possibly corresponds to TRBD2 (6 bases). V was clipped by 3 bases and J by 12 bases, with 15 bases between them. This CDR3 is 13 amino acids long. The germline gives CDR1 LGHDT, CDR2 YNNKEL (reference sequence).

The V call is TRBV12-3 or TRBV12-4, the J call TRBJ2-5; D gene uncertain. V was shortened by 6 bases and J by 5 bases, with 13 bases between the two germline ends. The CDR3 loop spans 13 amino acids. CDR3 DNA sequence: TGTGCCAGCAGCACAACGTACTCGGAGACCCAGTACTTC. Translation: CASSTTYSETQYF.

This clonotype came up a few times. The V call is TRBV4-3, the J call TRBJ2-2; D gene uncertain. In germline, CDR1 is LGHNA, CDR2 YSLEER. The CDR3 contains 14 residues. V was cut by 0 bases and J by 6 bases, with 8 bases left in between. As DNA, the CDR3 is TGCGCCAGCAGCCAAGATCGGGTGGCCGGGGAGCTGTTTTTT. Protein product: CASSQDRVAGELFF.

The chain is built from TRBV7-9 and TRBJ1-1; the D is unclear. Germline assignment: CDR1 SEHNR and CDR2 FQNEAQ (reference sequence). V shed 2 bases and J shed 2 bases, with 3 bases lying between them. The CDR3 loop spans 12 amino acids. CDR3 sequence: CASSLFNTEAFF. The CDR3 DNA reads as TGTGCCAGCAGCTTATTTAACACTGAAGCTTTCTTT.

The chain recombines TRBV27 with TRBJ1-1; D possibly corresponds to TRBD1 (5 bases). CDR1 MNHEY and CDR2 SMNVEV come from the germline V gene (reference sequence). This CDR3 is 15 amino acids long. V shed 6 bases and J shed 2 bases, with 16 bases lying between them. CDR3 sequence (DNA): TGTGCCAGCAGCCAGGGTTGGGGTGGAAACACTGAAGCTTTCTTT. Its protein is CASSQGWGGNTEAFF.

The genes are TRBV9 and TRBJ2-7; tentatively, D is TRBD1 or TRBD2 (7 bases each). This CDR3 contains 15 residues. CDR1 and CDR2 (germline): SGDLS, YYNGEE. The V and J ends lost 3 bases and 3 bases respectively, with 16 bases between them. CDR3 nucleotide sequence: TGTGCCAGCAGCGGTAGGGAGGGGGCGTACTACGAGCAGTACTTC. Its translation: CASSGREGAYYEQYF.